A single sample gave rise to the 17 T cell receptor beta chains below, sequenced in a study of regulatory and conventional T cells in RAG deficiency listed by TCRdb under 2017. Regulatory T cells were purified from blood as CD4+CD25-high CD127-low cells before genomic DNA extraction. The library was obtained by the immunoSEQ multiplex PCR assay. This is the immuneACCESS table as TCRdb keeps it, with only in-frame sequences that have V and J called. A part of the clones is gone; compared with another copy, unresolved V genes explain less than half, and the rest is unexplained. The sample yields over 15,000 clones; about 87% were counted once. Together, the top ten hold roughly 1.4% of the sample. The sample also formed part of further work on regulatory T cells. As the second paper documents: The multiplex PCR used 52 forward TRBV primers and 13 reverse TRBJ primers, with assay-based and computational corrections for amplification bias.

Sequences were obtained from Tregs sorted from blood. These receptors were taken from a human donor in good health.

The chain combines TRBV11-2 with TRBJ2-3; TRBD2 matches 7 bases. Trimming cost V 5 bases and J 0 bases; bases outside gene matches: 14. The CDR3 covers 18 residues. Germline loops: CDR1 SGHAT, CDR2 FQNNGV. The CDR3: CASSPRGGVRLSTDTQYF. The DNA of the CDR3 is TGTGCCAGCAGCCCGCGTGGGGGGGTTCGGCTTAGCACAGATACGCAGTATTTT.

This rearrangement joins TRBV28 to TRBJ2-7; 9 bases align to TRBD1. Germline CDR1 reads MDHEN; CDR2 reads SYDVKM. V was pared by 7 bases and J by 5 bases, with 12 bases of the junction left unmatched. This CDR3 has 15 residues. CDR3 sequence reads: CASTYSGTGSHEQYF. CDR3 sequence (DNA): TGTGCCAGCACCTATTCCGGGACAGGGTCCCACGAGCAGTACTTC.

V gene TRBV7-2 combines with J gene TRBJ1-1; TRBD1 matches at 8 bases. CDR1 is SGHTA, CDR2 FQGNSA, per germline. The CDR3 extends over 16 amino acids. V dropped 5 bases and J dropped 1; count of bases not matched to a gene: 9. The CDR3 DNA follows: TGTGCCAGCAGCAATCGACAGGGGTTGAGGAACACTGAAGCTTTCTTT. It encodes CASSNRQGLRNTEAFF.

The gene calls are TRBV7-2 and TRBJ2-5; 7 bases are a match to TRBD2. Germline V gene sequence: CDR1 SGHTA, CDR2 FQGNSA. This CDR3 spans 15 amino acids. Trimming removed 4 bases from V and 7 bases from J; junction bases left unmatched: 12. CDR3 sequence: CASSWRLAARGTQYF. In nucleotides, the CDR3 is TGTGCCAGCAGCTGGCGACTAGCCGCACGAGGGACCCAGTACTTC.

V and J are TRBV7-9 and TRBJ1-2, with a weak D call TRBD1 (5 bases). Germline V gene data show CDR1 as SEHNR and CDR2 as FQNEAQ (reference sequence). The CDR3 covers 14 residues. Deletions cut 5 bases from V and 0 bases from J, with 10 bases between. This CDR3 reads CASSLWGANYGYTF. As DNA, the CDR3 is TGTGCCAGCAGCCTCTGGGGGGCTAACTATGGCTACACCTTC.

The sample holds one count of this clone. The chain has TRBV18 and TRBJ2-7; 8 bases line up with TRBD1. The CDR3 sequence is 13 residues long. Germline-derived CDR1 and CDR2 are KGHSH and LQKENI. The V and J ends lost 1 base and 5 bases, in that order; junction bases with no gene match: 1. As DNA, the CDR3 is TGTGCCAGCTCACCACAACAGGGGGACGAGCAGTACTTC. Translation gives CASSPQQGDEQYF.

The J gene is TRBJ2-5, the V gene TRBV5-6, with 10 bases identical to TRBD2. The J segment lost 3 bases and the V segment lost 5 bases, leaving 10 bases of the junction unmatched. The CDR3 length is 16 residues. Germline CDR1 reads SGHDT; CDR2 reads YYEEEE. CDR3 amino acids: CASSTTRLAGKETQYF. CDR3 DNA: TGTGCCAGCAGTACAACGAGACTAGCGGGTAAAGAGACCCAGTACTTC.

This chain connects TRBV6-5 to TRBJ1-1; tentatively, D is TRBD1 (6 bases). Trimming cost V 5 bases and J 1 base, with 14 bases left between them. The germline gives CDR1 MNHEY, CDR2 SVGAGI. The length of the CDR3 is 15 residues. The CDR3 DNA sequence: TGTGCCAGCAGTCTAACGCGGGACAAGAACACTGAAGCTTTCTTT. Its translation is CASSLTRDKNTEAFF.

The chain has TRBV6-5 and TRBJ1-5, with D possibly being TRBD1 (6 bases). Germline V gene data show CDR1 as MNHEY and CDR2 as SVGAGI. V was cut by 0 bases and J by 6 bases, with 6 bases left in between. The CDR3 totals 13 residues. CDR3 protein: CASSYSRGQPQHF. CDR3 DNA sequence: TGTGCCAGCAGTTACTCCAGGGGTCAGCCCCAGCATTTT.

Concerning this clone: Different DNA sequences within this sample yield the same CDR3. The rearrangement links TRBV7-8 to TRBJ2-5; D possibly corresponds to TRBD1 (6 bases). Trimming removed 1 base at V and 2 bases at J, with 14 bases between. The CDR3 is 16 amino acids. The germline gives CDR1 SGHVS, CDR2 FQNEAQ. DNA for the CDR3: TGTGCCAGCAGCTTAGAACAGGGCCCAATTCAAGAGACCCAGTACTTC. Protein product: CASSLEQGPIQETQYF.

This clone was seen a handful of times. The CDR3 DNA follows: TGTGCCAGCAGCCCAGGAAACACCATATATTTT. It encodes CASSPGNTIYF. The rearrangement uses TRBV7-9 and TRBJ1-3; D uncertain. This CDR3 is built from 11 residues. Germline CDR1 reads SEHNR; CDR2 reads FQNEAQ (reference sequence). The germline V and J ends were trimmed by 5 bases and 4 bases, with 3 bases remaining between them.

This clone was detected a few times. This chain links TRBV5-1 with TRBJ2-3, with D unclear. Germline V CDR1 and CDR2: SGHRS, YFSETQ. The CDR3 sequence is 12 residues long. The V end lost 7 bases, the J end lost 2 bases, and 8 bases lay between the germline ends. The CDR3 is CASAWHTDTQYF. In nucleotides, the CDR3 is TGCGCCAGCGCCTGGCACACAGATACGCAGTATTTT.

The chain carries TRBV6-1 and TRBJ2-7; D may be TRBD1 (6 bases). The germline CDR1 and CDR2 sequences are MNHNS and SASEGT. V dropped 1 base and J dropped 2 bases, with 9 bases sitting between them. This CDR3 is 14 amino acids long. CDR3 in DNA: TGTGCCAGCAGTGAAGGAACAGGGCCCTACGAGCAGTACTTC. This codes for CASSEGTGPYEQYF.

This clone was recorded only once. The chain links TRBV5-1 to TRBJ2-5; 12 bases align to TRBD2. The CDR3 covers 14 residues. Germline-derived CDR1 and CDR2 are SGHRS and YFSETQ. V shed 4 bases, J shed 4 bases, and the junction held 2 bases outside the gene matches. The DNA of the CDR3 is TGCGCCAGCAGCGCGGGACTAGCGGGAGAGACCCAGTACTTC. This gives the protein CASSAGLAGETQYF.

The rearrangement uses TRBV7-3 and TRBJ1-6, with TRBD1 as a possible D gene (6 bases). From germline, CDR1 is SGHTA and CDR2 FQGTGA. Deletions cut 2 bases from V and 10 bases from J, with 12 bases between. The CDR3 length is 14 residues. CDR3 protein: CASSLRGAESPLHF. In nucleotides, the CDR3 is TGTGCCAGCAGCTTACGGGGGGCGGAATCACCCCTCCACTTT.

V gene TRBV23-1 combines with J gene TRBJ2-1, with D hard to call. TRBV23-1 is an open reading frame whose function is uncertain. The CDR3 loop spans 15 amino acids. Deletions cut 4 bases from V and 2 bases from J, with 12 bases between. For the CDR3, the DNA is TGCGCCAGCAGTCCCCTCCGGCACGCCTACAATGAGCAGTTCTTC. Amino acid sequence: CASSPLRHAYNEQFF.

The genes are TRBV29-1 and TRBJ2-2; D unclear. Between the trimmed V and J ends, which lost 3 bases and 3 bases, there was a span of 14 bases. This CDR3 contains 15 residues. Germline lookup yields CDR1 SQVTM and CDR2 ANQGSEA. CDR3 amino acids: CSVEVSGLYTGELFF. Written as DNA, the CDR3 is TGCAGCGTTGAGGTCAGTGGCCTTTACACCGGGGAGCTGTTTTTT.